The present T cell receptor (beta chain) was sequenced within a study of somatic mutations in cytotoxic T cells in rheumatoid arthritis. Clones were read by immunoSEQ multiplex PCR, and TCRdb kept only the in-frame ones, dropping some. The repertoire has about 10,000 clones, just under 85% of them found once; the top ten carry about 8%. V lost 7 bases and J 10 bases, leaving 15 bases between the germline ends. Germline CDR1 SGHNT, CDR2 YYREEE (reference sequence). There are 12 residues in the CDR3. The material sequenced was CD8+ T cells sorted from blood. This clonotype was sampled from an adult with rheumatoid arthritis. V gene TRBV5-4 combines with J gene TRBJ2-1; D is unresolved. CDR3 sequence (DNA): TGTGCCAGCTATGAGGTATCGGAGGAGCAGTTCTTC. Translation: CASYEVSEEQFF.